This TCR beta chain was found in a study of blood T cell repertoires in COVID-19. The repertoire was sequenced with immunoSEQ multiplex PCR; TCRdb's copy has only in-frame clones and lacks some. The table lists 95,000 to 110,000 clones, around 89% of them singletons. The CDR3 length is 16 residues. The V end was cut by 0 bases, the J end by 0 bases, with 8 bases between. Germline V gives CDR1 MGHDK, CDR2 SYGVNS. This chain joins TRBV25-1 and TRBJ2-2, with a possible D match to TRBD2 (6 bases). Sequences were obtained from peripheral blood. The TCR sequence derives from a man aged 35 to 55 with active or convalescent COVID-19. CDR3 bases: TGTGCCAGCAGTGAATATAGCGGAGCGAACACCGGGGAGCTGTTTTTT. Translation: CASSEYSGANTGELFF.